The 14 T cell receptor beta chains below all came from one sample that was sequenced in a study of blood T cell repertoires in COVID-19. The data were produced by immunoSEQ multiplex PCR, yet TCRdb's version contains in-frame clones alone and is incomplete. The table includes some 360,000 clones, approximately 89% detected once. What was sequenced was peripheral blood. These receptors all come from a woman aged 55 to 70 with COVID-19, enrolled during active disease.

The V and J genes are TRBV25-1 and TRBJ2-5; 8 nucleotides match TRBD1. The CDR3 spans 14 residues. J gave up 7 bases and V 3 bases, and 7 bases lay outside the gene matches. Germline loops: CDR1 MGHDK, CDR2 SYGVNS. DNA of the CDR3: TGTGCCAGCAGTGACCCCCGACAGGGGATGACCCAGTACTTC. Its translation is CASSDPRQGMTQYF.

This clone showed up just once. In DNA, the CDR3 is TGTGCCAGCAGTTTAGGCAAGGGGGCCCGGTTCGGGGAGCAGTTCTTC. Amino acids: CASSLGKGARFGEQFF. The rearrangement links TRBV27 to TRBJ2-1; 7 nucleotides match TRBD1. This CDR3 is built from 16 residues. Germline V lookup: CDR1 MNHEY, CDR2 SMNVEV (reference sequence). Trimming cost V 2 bases and J 10 bases; bases outside gene matches: 14.

The V gene is TRBV5-8, the J gene TRBJ2-7; 7 bases match TRBD1. V lost 3 bases, J lost 1 base, and 1 base stayed unmatched. The CDR3 is 13 residues long. Germline CDR1 and CDR2: SGHTS and YDEGEE. The CDR3 DNA follows: TGTGCCAGCAGCTGGACAGGATCCTACGAGCAGTACTTC. Translation: CASSWTGSYEQYF.

The gene calls are TRBV9 and TRBJ1-1; D call uncertain. Looked up from germline, CDR1 is SGDLS and CDR2 is YYNGEE. The CDR3 covers 16 residues. Between the trimmed V and J ends, which lost 5 bases and 1 base, there was a span of 18 bases. The CDR3 spells CASSVNPGGPNTEAFF. DNA for the CDR3: TGTGCCAGCAGTGTTAATCCGGGAGGGCCGAACACTGAAGCTTTCTTT.

This sequence joins TRBV13 and TRBJ2-7; 10 bases fit TRBD1. Looked up from germline, CDR1 is PRHDT and CDR2 is FYEKMQ (reference sequence). This CDR3 has 15 residues. J lost 8 bases, V lost 5 bases, and 12 bases had no gene match. The CDR3 loop reads CASSPTGTGVHKQYF. CDR3 nucleotide sequence: TGTGCCAGCAGCCCAACCGGGACAGGGGTCCACAAGCAGTACTTC.

The J gene is TRBJ1-1, the V gene TRBV15; D is unclear. Germline lookup yields CDR1 LNHNV and CDR2 YYDKDF (reference sequence). The germline V and J ends were trimmed by 2 bases and 4 bases, with 14 bases remaining between them. CDR3 length equals 15 residues. CDR3 protein: CATSRKISGSTEAFF. CDR3 nucleotides: TGTGCCACCAGCAGAAAGATTTCCGGGAGCACTGAAGCTTTCTTT.

The chain couples TRBV12-3 or TRBV12-4 to TRBJ2-5; 9 bases fit TRBD2. The CDR3 covers 13 residues. V shed 3 bases, J shed 9 bases, and the junction held 5 bases outside the gene matches. The CDR3 protein is CASSFGGRGAQYF. CDR3 nucleotide sequence: TGTGCCAGCAGTTTCGGCGGGAGGGGGGCCCAGTACTTC.

The V gene is TRBV5-4, the J gene TRBJ1-4, with 11 bases identical to TRBD1. CDR1 and CDR2 from the germline V gene are SGHNT and YYREEE (reference sequence). The ends lost 4 bases at V and 8 bases at J; junction bases unmatched: 7. This CDR3 contains 15 residues. CDR3 sequence (DNA): TGTGCCAGCAGCCCAGGACAGGGGGCCAGGGAAAAACTGTTTTTT. Amino acids: CASSPGQGAREKLFF. The entire variable domain, with the rest obtained from reference TRBV5-4 and TRBJ1-4, is as follows: ETGVTQSPTHLIKTRGQQVTLRCSSQSGHNTVSWYQQALGQGPQFIFQYYREEENGRGNFPPRFSGLQFPNYSSELNVNALELDDSALYLCASSPGQGAREKLFFGSGTQLSVL.

The chain carries TRBV9 and TRBJ2-3, with D possibly being TRBD2 (6 bases). The V end lost 3 bases, the J end lost 5 bases, and 16 bases lay between the germline ends. The CDR3 covers 15 residues. Germline V lookup: CDR1 SGDLS, CDR2 YYNGEE. CDR3 protein: CASSAQLASKDTQYF. The CDR3 region has the DNA TGTGCCAGCAGCGCCCAACTAGCTTCCAAAGATACGCAGTATTTT.

The chain recombines TRBV24-1 with TRBJ2-1, with TRBD2 identical over 8 bases. Germline assignment: CDR1 KGHDR and CDR2 SFDVKD. The CDR3 length is 16 residues. The trim removed 3 bases at V and 5 bases at J, leaving 8 bases unmatched. The CDR3 nucleotides are TGTGCCACCAGTGATGGACTAGCTCTCAAGAACAATGAGCAGTTCTTC. Translation: CATSDGLALKNNEQFF.

The chain has TRBV7-3 and TRBJ1-1, with TRBD1 matching 9 bases. Per germline, CDR1 SGHTA and CDR2 FQGTGA. V was clipped by 2 bases and J by 4 bases; unmatched bases: 5. There are 15 residues in the CDR3. The DNA for the CDR3 is TGTGCCAGCAGCTTACTAGGGACAGGGATCACTGAAGCTTTCTTT. Its protein product is CASSLLGTGITEAFF. The whole variable domain, filled in from reference TRBV7-3 and TRBJ1-1, reads GAGVSQTPSNKVTEKGKYVELRCDPISGHTALYWYRQSLGQGPEFLIYFQGTGAADDSGLPNDRFFAVRPEGSVSTLKIQRTERGDSAVYLCASSLLGTGITEAFFGQGTRLTVV.

The V call is TRBV25-1, the J call TRBJ1-2, with 9 positions matching TRBD1. Germline trimming cut 1 base from V and 7 bases from J; bases unmatched to any gene: 7. From germline, CDR1 is MGHDK and CDR2 SYGVNS. The length of the CDR3 is 15 residues. This chain's CDR3 is CASSEWRDRDTGYTF. The CDR3 DNA reads TGTGCCAGCAGTGAATGGCGGGACAGGGATACTGGCTACACCTTC.

This chain joins TRBV30 and TRBJ1-3; tentatively, D is TRBD1 (5 bases). The germline V gene encodes CDR1 GTSNPN and CDR2 SVGIG (reference sequence). The V end was cut by 2 bases, the J end by 0 bases, with 11 bases between. The CDR3 runs 15 residues. CDR3 sequence: CAWSRGLDSGNTIYF. The CDR3 DNA reads as TGTGCCTGGAGTCGGGGACTGGACTCTGGAAACACCATATATTTT.

The V and J genes are TRBV25-1 and TRBJ1-2; TRBD1 matches 12 bases. The junction had 9 bases not matched to a gene; V was cut back by 0 bases and J by 7 bases. This CDR3 comprises 17 residues. CDR1 and CDR2 (germline): MGHDK, SYGVNS. CDR3 sequence (DNA): TGTGCCAGCAGTGAATATATAGGGACAGGGGGCGCGGGTGGCTACACCTTC. Protein sequence: CASSEYIGTGGAGGYTF.